The text below deals with one TCR beta chain. This clonotype was picked up many times. This receptor's antigen is unknown. No qualities accompany the bases; no much larger clone lies one base away. The library was built by means of PCR. TCRdb lists the instrument as Illumina HiSeq 2500. To normalize quantification of the TCRbeta repertoire, the TCR libraries were built with molecular barcoding that relied on unique molecular identifiers. In TCRdb, the public reads were trimmed at Q25 with fastp and aligned with MiXCR, with productive beta chains retained. For every CDR3 protein sequence, its rows merge into one entry that carries the most common genes and DNA. The sample has approximately 240,000 distinct CDR3 sequences on record, roughly a tenth of them singletons. Of the sample, less than 6% falls within the top ten clones. These data belong to a study of T-cell reconstitution after alpha-beta-depleted transplantation in children (dated by TCRdb to the mid-2010s). General notes on the study: Using TCR repertoire profiling, the study quantitatively followed how T-cell immune reconstitution unfolded in children after TCRalphabeta/CD19-depleted allogeneic hematopoietic cell transplantation.

Via the germline V gene (reference sequence), CDR1 is MNHEY and CDR2 SMNVEV. From V the trimming removes 5 bases and from J it removes 0 bases, while the gene matches leave 14 bases of the junction unaccounted for. The CDR3 has 20 amino acids, counting the end cysteine and phenylalanine. The DNA shown is the 60-base CDR3, in frame from base 1. The sequenced sample was PBMCs from the stem cell graft donor, obtained from the stem cell graft. The receptor comes from a human donor who donated a stem cell graft to a child with SCID. This chain joins TRBV27 to TRBJ2-3, with 13 middle bases fitting TRBD2. The CDR3 protein sequence reads: CASSPHRPGLAGLSTDTQYF. The sequenced DNA: TGTGCCAGCAGTCCACACCGACCGGGACTAGCGGGGCTTAGCACAGATACGCAGTATTTT.